This TCR beta chain derives from a study of metastatic and nonmetastatic thyroid tumors (dated by TCRdb to the early 2020s). For the study in its entirety: For patients with malignant and with benign thyroid disease, the researchers compared repertoires between peripheral blood samples and tumor or nodule tissue samples.

As concerns this clone: Its antigen remains unidentified. No base qualities exist here, and no much larger clone lies one base off it.

Libraries were made using PCR. The sample was run on an Illumina HiSeq 4000. The TCR beta-chain CDR3 region of each patient was profiled by high-throughput sequencing. The original pipeline was this. Drawing on CDR3 differences between clinicopathological groups, the researchers built a classifier meant to tell apart patients with distant-metastatic papillary thyroid cancer. The Shannon index was used to assess repertoire diversity, and the Morisita-Horn index was used to assess tumor-blood repertoire similarity. TCRdb reprocessing: public reads trimmed at Q25 with fastp, clones called with MiXCR, in-frame beta chains kept. Clone size and V and J calls follow TCRdb, not the original study. The sample table shows 39,000 or so clones, and approximately 20% are seen once. The top ten constitute around 19% of the sample. Between the V and J ends, shortened by 5 bases and 4 bases respectively, the junction contains 17 bases. The germline V gene encodes CDR1 MNHEY and CDR2 SMNVEV (reference sequence). Including cysteine and phenylalanine, the CDR3 has 15 amino acids. Only the CDR3 part of the read is kept: 45 bases, read in frame from the first base.

What the authors observed across the whole study: In both blood and tumor samples, TCR beta diversity was reported to be significantly higher in malignant tumors than in benign nodules.

No treatment had been received by any patient before thyroid surgery. The study retrospectively analysed patient clinical samples collected from 2012 to 2018 using T-cell receptor beta sequencing. Sequencing was done on a sample of blood. The sequence links TRBV27 to TRBJ1-2; the D gene is unclear. The sequence was obtained from a female donor with papillary thyroid cancer or a benign thyroid nodule (not recorded which). Some clones in this sample may be carry-over from other donors' samples. The sequence in DNA is TGTGCCAGCAGTCCGATCGGGGTGTTACCCTATGGCTACACCTTC. It translates to CASSPIGVLPYGYTF.